Included here is one T cell receptor beta chain sequence, with context. The antigen is not known. These data come from a study of T cell responses to AZD1222 COVID-19 vaccine. The repertoire was sequenced with immunoSEQ multiplex PCR; TCRdb's copy has only in-frame clones and lacks some. The sample has roughly 120,000 clones; about 92% are singletons. V was clipped by 0 bases and J by 7 bases, with 12 bases between them. The CDR3 covers 14 residues. Germline values: CDR1 SGHNT, CDR2 YENEEA. Second-dose intervals of approximately 4 or approximately 12 weeks were pooled. Study-wide points: Repertoires were obtained solely post-peak T cell response. Two AZD1222 administrations were followed by greater Spike-specific TCR breadth and depth. Only a handful of people who got AZD1222 tested seropositive at baseline.

V and J are TRBV11-3 and TRBJ2-5, with no clear D. Source: peripheral blood, taken 28 days after the second AZD1222 dose. The receptor was isolated from an adult who received the AZD1222 COVID-19 vaccine. This chain's CDR3 is CASSLDSTSRTQYF. CDR3 in DNA: TGTGCCAGCAGCTTAGATAGCACTTCGAGGACCCAGTACTTC. The entire variable domain, with the rest obtained from reference TRBV11-3 and TRBJ2-5, is as follows: EAGVVQSPRYKIIEKKQPVAFWCNPISGHNTLYWYLQNLGQGPELLIRYENEEAVDDSQLPKDRFSAERLKGVDSTLKIQPAELGDSAVYLCASSLDSTSRTQYFGPGTRLLVL.